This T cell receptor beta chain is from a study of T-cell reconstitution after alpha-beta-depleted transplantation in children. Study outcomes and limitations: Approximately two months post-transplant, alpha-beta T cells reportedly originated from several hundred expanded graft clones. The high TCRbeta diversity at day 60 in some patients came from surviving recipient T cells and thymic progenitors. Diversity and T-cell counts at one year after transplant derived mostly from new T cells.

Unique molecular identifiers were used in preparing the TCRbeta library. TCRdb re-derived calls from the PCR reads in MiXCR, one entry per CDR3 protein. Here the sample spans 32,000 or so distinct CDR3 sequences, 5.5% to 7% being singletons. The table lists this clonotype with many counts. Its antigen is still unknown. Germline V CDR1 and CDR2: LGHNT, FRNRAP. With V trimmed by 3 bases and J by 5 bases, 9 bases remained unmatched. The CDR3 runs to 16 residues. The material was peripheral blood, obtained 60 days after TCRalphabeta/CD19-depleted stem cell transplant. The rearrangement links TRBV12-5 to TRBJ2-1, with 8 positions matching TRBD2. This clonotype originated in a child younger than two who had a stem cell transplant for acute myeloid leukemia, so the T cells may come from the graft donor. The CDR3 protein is CASGFFTGGLNNEQFF. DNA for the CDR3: TGTGCTAGTGGTTTTTTTACGGGGGGGCTGAACAATGAGCAGTTCTTC.